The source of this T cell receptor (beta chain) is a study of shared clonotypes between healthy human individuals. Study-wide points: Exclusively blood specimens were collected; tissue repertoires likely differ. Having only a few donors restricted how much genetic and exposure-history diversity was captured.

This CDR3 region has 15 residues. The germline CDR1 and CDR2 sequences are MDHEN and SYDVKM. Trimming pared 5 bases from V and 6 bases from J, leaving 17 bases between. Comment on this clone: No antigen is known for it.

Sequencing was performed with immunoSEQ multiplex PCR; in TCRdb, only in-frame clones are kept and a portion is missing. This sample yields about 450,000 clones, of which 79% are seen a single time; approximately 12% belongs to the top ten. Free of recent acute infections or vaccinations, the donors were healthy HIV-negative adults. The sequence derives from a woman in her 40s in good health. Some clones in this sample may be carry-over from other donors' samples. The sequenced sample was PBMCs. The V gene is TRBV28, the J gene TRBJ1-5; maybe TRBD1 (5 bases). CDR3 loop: CASSTPGRSGQPQHF. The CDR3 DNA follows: TGTGCCAGCAGTACACCGGGGCGGTCCGGTCAGCCCCAGCATTTT.